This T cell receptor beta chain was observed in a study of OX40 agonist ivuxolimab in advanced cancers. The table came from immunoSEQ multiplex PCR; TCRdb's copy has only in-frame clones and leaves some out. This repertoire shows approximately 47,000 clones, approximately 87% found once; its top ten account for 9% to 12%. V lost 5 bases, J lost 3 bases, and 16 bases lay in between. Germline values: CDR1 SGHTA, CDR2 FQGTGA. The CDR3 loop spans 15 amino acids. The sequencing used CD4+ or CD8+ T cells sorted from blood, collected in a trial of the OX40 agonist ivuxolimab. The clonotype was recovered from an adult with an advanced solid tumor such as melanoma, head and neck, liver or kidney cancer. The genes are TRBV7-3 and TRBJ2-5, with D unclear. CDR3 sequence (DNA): TGTGCCAGCAGCCCCCATAACGGACGAGAAGAGACCCAGTACTTC. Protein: CASSPHNGREETQYF. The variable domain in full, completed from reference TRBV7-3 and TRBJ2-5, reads GAGVSQTPSNKVTEKGKYVELRCDPISGHTALYWYRQSLGQGPEFLIYFQGTGAADDSGLPNDRFFAVRPEGSVSTLKIQRTERGDSAVYLCASSPHNGREETQYFGPGTRLLVL.